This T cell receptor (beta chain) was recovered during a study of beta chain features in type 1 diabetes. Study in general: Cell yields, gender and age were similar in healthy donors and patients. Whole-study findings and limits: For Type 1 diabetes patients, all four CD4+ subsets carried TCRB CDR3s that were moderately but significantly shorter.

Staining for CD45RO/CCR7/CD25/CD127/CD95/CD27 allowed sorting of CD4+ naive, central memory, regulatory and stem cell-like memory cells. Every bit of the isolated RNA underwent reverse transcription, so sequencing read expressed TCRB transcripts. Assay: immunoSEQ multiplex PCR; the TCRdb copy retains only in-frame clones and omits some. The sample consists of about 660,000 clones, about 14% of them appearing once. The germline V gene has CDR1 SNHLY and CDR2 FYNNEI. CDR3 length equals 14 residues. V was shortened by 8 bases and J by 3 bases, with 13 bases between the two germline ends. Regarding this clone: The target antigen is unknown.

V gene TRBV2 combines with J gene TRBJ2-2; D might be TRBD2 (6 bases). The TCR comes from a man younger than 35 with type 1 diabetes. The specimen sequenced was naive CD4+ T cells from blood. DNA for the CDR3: TGTGCCAGCCTGACTCCGGGGGACACCGGGGAGCTGTTTTTT. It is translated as CASLTPGDTGELFF.